This T cell receptor (beta chain) derives from a study of tissue T cells after allogeneic stem cell transplantation. Study observations and caveats: Limitations included a small, clinically heterogeneous cohort and limited sampling depth.

Clones were read by immunoSEQ multiplex PCR, and TCRdb kept only the in-frame ones, dropping some. The data contain 2,000 to 2,500 clones, roughly 50% of them seen just once; the ten biggest clones take up 30% to 45%. Comments on this clone: The target antigen is unknown. The gene names here belong to mouse. The missing CDR3 end, 1 residue past where the read stops, is filled in from the germline J gene.

The CDR3 length is 14 residues. CDR1 is KGHPV, CDR2 FQNQEV, per germline (reference sequence). Trimming shortened V by 3 bases and J by 0 bases, and 5 bases separated the two germline ends. Stated time point: mouse harvest day 14 after allogeneic transplant. The graft held 10^6 splenic CD5+ T cells and 10^7 T-cell-depleted bone marrow cells. The sequencing input was liver tissue. The V and J genes are TRBV26 and TRBJ2-2; no clear D. The source of this sequence is a female BALB/c mouse given C57BL/6 T cells with graft-versus-host disease after an allogeneic hematopoietic cell transplant. The CDR3 sequence: CASSLGSNTGQLYF. Incomplete CDR3 DNA: TGTGCCAGCAGTCTTGGGTCAAACACCGGGCAGCTCTAC.